This T cell receptor beta chain was retrieved from a study of CD8+CD57+ T cells in acquired aplastic anemia. About the research overall: Sorting CD4+ and CD8+ cells gave DNA averaging about 2.9 ug.

This clonotype was observed at least ten times. The study profiled TCR beta VDJ and CDR3 using genomic DNA as template. TCRdb reprocessed the reads with MiXCR, giving one entry per CDR3 protein. Here the sample spans 250,000 to 300,000 distinct CDR3 sequences, about three fifths being singletons. Sequenced patients had shown CD8+CD57+ cell expansion by flow cytometry. Looked up from germline, CDR1 is SGDLS and CDR2 is YYNGEE. The CDR3 is made up of 16 amino acids. J gave up 5 bases and V 0 bases, and 10 bases lay outside the gene matches. Sequencing was carried out using sorted CD4+, CD8+, or CD8+CD57+ T cells (not recorded which) from PBMCs. The receptor was isolated from a human donor with aplastic anemia. V is TRBV9 and J is TRBJ1-2; TRBD1 matches at 7 bases. CDR3 region: CASSVDPHRGDYGYTF. For the CDR3, the DNA is TGTGCCAGCAGCGTAGATCCCCACAGGGGAGATTATGGCTACACCTTC. Using reference TRBV9 and TRBJ1-2 for the parts outside the CDR3, the full variable domain is DSGVTQTPKHLITATGQRVTLRCSPRSGDLSVYWYQQSLDQGLQFLIQYYNGEERAKGNILERFSAQQFPDLHSELNLSSLELGDSALYFCASSVDPHRGDYGYTFGSGTRLTVV.